This TCR beta chain stems from a study of OX40 agonist ivuxolimab in advanced cancers. Study-wide context: Each dose-escalation patient presented with hepatocellular carcinoma, melanoma, renal cell or head and neck cancer. It was permissible to have had prior anti-PD-1, anti-PD-L1 or anti-CTLA-4 therapy, and about 40% had some.

Study-wide findings and caveats: Relative to CD4+, CD8+ T cells held more expanded clones on average.

Produced via immunoSEQ multiplex PCR; TCRdb's table is partial and in-frame only. The profile shows just under 20,000 clones, about 70% of them singletons. The CDR3 extends over 13 amino acids. V shed 5 bases, J shed 7 bases, and the junction held 8 bases outside the gene matches. Germline V gene sequence: CDR1 SGHTA, CDR2 FQGTGA. This clone appeared a few times. The antigen remains undetermined. The sequence came from an adult with an advanced solid tumor such as melanoma, head and neck, liver or kidney cancer. The chain uses TRBV7-3 and TRBJ2-7; 7 bases are shared with TRBD1. Sequencing was performed on CD4+ or CD8+ T cells sorted from blood, taken in a trial of the OX40 agonist ivuxolimab. The CDR3 sequence is CASSALDRSEQYF. DNA of the CDR3: TGTGCCAGCAGCGCCTTGGACAGGTCGGAGCAGTACTTC.